Below are 15 T cell receptor beta chains sequenced from a single sample in a study of T cell changes during pregnancy in multiple sclerosis (dated by TCRdb to between 2018 and 2020). The library was made by the immunoSEQ multiplex PCR assay. Here the immuneACCESS table is served through TCRdb, limited to in-frame sequences with V and J called. Missing clones are a known gap in these copies; in checked studies unresolved V genes cover under half, and the rest lacks a known reason. This sample is represented by under 130,000 clones; roughly 92% of them were singletons. The top ten clones comprise 0.93% of the sample. The source was peripheral blood, collected after pregnancy. Receptors originate from a female donor with multiple sclerosis, enrolled in a pregnancy study.

This chain uses TRBV2 with TRBJ2-7, with TRBD1 identical over 8 bases. CDR1 is SNHLY and CDR2 is FYNNEI in the germline V gene. This CDR3 region has 13 residues. Trimming at V came to 6 bases and at J to 6 bases, leaving 7 bases not matched to a gene. As DNA, the CDR3 is TGTGCCAGCAGCGAACGGACAGGGCGCGAGCAGTACTTC. Protein: CASSERTGREQYF.

The table lists this clone with a few counts. The chain combines TRBV6-1 with TRBJ1-2; unclear D gene. Trimming stripped 6 bases from V and 4 bases from J, with 12 bases between. From germline, CDR1 is MNHNS and CDR2 SASEGT. This CDR3 comprises 13 residues. DNA for the CDR3: TGTGCCAGCAGAGCGGACGGTAGCTATGGCTACACCTTC. It codes for CASRADGSYGYTF.

The chain uses TRBV5-5 and TRBJ2-7; D is unresolved. Trimming took 0 bases from V and 1 from J, leaving 14 bases between them. Germline loops: CDR1 SGHKS, CDR2 YYEKEE (reference sequence). This CDR3 contains 16 residues. The CDR3 sequence: CASSLVLSHSSYEQYF. In DNA, the CDR3 is TGTGCCAGCAGCTTGGTTCTTTCACACAGTTCCTACGAGCAGTACTTC.

J is TRBJ2-7 and V is TRBV7-9, with D hard to call. CDR3 length: 11 residues. Germline loops: CDR1 SEHNR, CDR2 FQNEAQ (reference sequence). V dropped 5 bases and J dropped 7 bases, with 9 bases sitting between them. CDR3 sequence (DNA): TGTGCCAGCAGCCATGGGCCGGAGCAGTACTTC. Translating gives CASSHGPEQYF.

This chain joins TRBV27 and TRBJ1-2; TRBD1 aligns across 7 bases. CDR3 size: 17 residues. Germline CDR1 reads MNHEY; CDR2 reads SMNVEV (reference sequence). Unmatched junction bases numbered 17, after V lost 6 bases and J lost 4 bases. CDR3 in DNA: TGTGCCAGCAGCCCCAACCGACAGGGAGAATTACGCTATGGCTACACCTTC. This codes for CASSPNRQGELRYGYTF.

This rearrangement joins TRBV7-2 to TRBJ2-3; D perhaps matches TRBD2 (5 bases). The CDR3 loop spans 14 amino acids. The germline gives CDR1 SGHTA, CDR2 FQGNSA. The V end was cut by 4 bases, the J end by 7 bases, with 15 bases between. CDR3 in DNA: TGTGCCAGCAGCTCGGACTGGCTCGGATATACGCAGTATTTT. Translated, it gives CASSSDWLGYTQYF.

V is TRBV5-6 and J is TRBJ1-5; D is possibly TRBD1 (6 bases). Trimming pared 2 bases from V and 7 bases from J, leaving 13 bases between. This CDR3 contains 14 residues. The V gene's germline CDR1 is SGHDT and CDR2 YYEEEE. The CDR3 reads CASSLRSGGQPQHF. Here the CDR3 DNA reads TGTGCCAGCAGCTTACGGTCTGGGGGCCAGCCCCAGCATTTT.

V gene TRBV6-1 combines with J gene TRBJ1-4; D perhaps matches TRBD1 (5 bases). Germline V lookup: CDR1 MNHNS, CDR2 SASEGT. The CDR3 covers 15 residues. V shed 6 bases and J shed 0 bases, with 11 bases lying between them. DNA for the CDR3: TGTGCCAGCAGGCCGGACACAGCAACTAATGAAAAACTGTTTTTT. Residues: CASRPDTATNEKLFF.

J is TRBJ2-7 and V is TRBV5-1; 8 bases line up with TRBD2. Germline V gene lookup returns CDR1 SGHRS and CDR2 YFSETQ. Trimming cost V 4 bases and J 3 bases; bases outside gene matches: 15. There are 17 residues in the CDR3. CDR3 DNA sequence: TGCGCCAGCAGCCCAGATGGGACCGGGACTAGTATCTACGAGCAGTACTTC. This encodes CASSPDGTGTSIYEQYF. Combining the CDR3 with reference TRBV5-1 and TRBJ2-7 gives the whole variable domain KAGVTQTPRYLIKTRGQQVTLSCSPISGHRSVSWYQQTPGQGLQFLFEYFSETQRNKGNFPGRFSGRQFSNSRSEMNVSTLELGDSALYLCASSPDGTGTSIYEQYFGPGTRLTVT.

This rearrangement joins TRBV5-5 to TRBJ1-3; D uncertain. The germline V gene has CDR1 SGHKS and CDR2 YYEKEE (reference sequence). The CDR3 loop spans 15 amino acids. Deletions cut 4 bases from V and 4 bases from J, with 15 bases between. This chain's CDR3 is CASSPQTIRGNTIYF. As DNA, the CDR3 is TGTGCCAGCAGCCCCCAGACTATAAGGGGAAACACCATATATTTT.

The genes are TRBV7-8 and TRBJ1-1; weak D call: TRBD1 (5 bases). The CDR3 sequence is 14 residues long. Germline V gives CDR1 SGHVS, CDR2 FQNEAQ. Trimming left V 1 base short and J 6 bases short, with 12 bases between. The CDR3 spells CASSLEIRGAEAFF. The CDR3 nucleotides read TGTGCCAGCAGCTTAGAGATAAGGGGCGCTGAAGCTTTCTTT. Based on the CDR3 plus reference TRBV7-8 and TRBJ1-1, the full variable domain is GAGVSQSPRYKVAKRGQDVALRCDPISGHVSLFWYQQALGQGPEFLTYFQNEAQLDKSGLPSDRFFAERPEGSVSTLKIQRTQQEDSAVYLCASSLEIRGAEAFFGQGTRLTVV.

The count of this clone is one. The genes are TRBV29-1 and TRBJ2-7, with D tentatively TRBD1 (5 bases). V lost 4 bases, J lost 3 bases, and 10 bases lay in between. This CDR3 contains 12 residues. Germline V gene lookup returns CDR1 SQVTM and CDR2 ANQGSEA. The CDR3 DNA is TGCAGCGTTGTCCCGGACAACTACGAGCAGTACTTC. Translating it yields CSVVPDNYEQYF.

The chain is built from TRBV29-1 and TRBJ2-5; the match to TRBD1 covers 9 bases. The CDR3 covers 13 residues. CDR1 and CDR2 from the germline V gene are SQVTM and ANQGSEA. The trim removed 6 bases at V and 2 bases at J, leaving 4 bases unmatched. This CDR3 reads CSVDDRGQETQYF. The CDR3, as DNA: TGCAGCGTAGACGACAGGGGGCAAGAGACCCAGTACTTC. The whole variable domain, remainder taken from reference TRBV29-1 and TRBJ2-5, is SAVISQKPSRDICQRGTSLTIQCQVDSQVTMMFWYRQQPGQSLTLIATANQGSEATYESGFVIDKFPISRPNLTFSTLTVSNMSPEDSSIYLCSVDDRGQETQYFGPGTRLLVL.

For this clone: Sequence at one end of the junction differs from germline and may be a read error. V is TRBV6-5 and J is TRBJ2-3, with 8 bases identical to TRBD2. This CDR3 has 16 residues. Germline loops: CDR1 MNHEY, CDR2 SVGAGI. CDR3 loop: CASSNSIGGGKITQYF. The CDR3 DNA is TGTGCCAGCAGTAACTCTATAGGCGGGGGGAAAATCACGCAGTATTTT.

This chain links TRBV5-1 with TRBJ1-3, with TRBD1 matching 8 bases. CDR3 size: 16 residues. V lost 3 bases to trimming and J lost 2 bases; unmatched junction nucleotides: 7. Germline V lookup: CDR1 SGHRS, CDR2 YFSETQ. CDR3 sequence (DNA): TGCGCCAGCAGCTACGGGACAGGAAGTACTGGAAACACCATATATTTT. Translation gives CASSYGTGSTGNTIYF.